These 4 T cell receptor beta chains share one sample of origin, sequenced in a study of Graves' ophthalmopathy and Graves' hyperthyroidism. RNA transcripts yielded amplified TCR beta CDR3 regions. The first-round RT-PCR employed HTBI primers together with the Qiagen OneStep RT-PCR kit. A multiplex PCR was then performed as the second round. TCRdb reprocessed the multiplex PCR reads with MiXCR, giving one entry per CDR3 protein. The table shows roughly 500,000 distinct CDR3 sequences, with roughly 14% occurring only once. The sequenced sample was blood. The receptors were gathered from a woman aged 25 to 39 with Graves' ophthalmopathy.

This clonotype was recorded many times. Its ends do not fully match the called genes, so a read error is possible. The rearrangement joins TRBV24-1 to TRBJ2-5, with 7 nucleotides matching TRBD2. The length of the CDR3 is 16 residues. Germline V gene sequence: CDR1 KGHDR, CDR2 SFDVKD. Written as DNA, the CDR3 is TGTGCCACCAGTGACCCTGGGGGGGTGTCGAAAGAGACCCAGTATTTC. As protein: CATSDPGGVSKETQYF.

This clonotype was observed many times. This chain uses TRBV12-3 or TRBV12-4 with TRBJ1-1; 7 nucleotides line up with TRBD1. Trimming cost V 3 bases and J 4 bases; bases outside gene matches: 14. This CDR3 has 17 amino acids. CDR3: CASSFAGLTGIITEAFF. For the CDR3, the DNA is TGTGCCAGCAGTTTCGCTGGATTGACAGGGATCATCACTGAAGCTTTCTTT.

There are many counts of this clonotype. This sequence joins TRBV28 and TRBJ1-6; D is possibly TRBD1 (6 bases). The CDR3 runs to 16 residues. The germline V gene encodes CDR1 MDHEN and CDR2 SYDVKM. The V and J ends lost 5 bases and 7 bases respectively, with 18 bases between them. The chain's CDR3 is CASSGRTGRRNSPLHF. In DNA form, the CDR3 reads TGTGCCAGCAGTGGGCGTACAGGGCGGCGGAATTCACCCCTCCACTTT. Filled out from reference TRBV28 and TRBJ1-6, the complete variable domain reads DVKVTQSSRYLVKRTGEKVFLECVQDMDHENMFWYRQDPGLGLRLIYFSYDVKMKEKGDIPEGYSVSREKKERFSLILESASTNQTSMYLCASSGRTGRRNSPLHFGNGTRLTVT.

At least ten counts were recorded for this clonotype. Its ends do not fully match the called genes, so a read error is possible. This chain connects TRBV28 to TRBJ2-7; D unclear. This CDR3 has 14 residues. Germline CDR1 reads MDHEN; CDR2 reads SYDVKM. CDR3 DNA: TGTGCCAGCAGTTTACCTTCACAAACAGCGCCGAATGACTTC. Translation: CASSLPSQTAPNDF.